This passage covers 22 T cell receptor beta chains from one sample sequenced in a study of cytomegalovirus exposure and HLA in healthy donors (dated by TCRdb to about 2017). The library was built by means of the immunoSEQ multiplex PCR assay. For the multiplex PCR, a mixture combining 60 forward primers for TCR Vbeta segments and 13 reverse primers for TCR Jbeta segments was used. The table was pulled from immuneACCESS by TCRdb, which kept in-frame rearrangements only. Such tables lose some clones; where checked, under half of the loss comes from unresolved V genes, and the rest has no known cause. This sample holds 150,000 to 200,000 clones; over 70% were observed only once. The top ten hold 6% to 7.5% of the sample. Sequencing was carried out using PBMCs. These receptors were obtained from a young man in good health and CMV-seropositive.

This clone was observed a single time. This rearrangement joins TRBV28 to TRBJ2-7, with unresolved D. Germline V lookup: CDR1 MDHEN, CDR2 SYDVKM. V was clipped by 2 bases and J by 1 base, with 12 bases between them. The CDR3 is made up of 15 amino acids. CDR3 in DNA: TGTGCCAGCAGTTTAGAGAGGATTTCGTCCTACGAGCAGTACTTC. Protein: CASSLERISSYEQYF.

This chain uses TRBV10-3 with TRBJ2-3; 8 bases map to TRBD1. Germline-derived CDR1 and CDR2 are ENHRY and SYGVKD. J gave up 0 bases and V 6 bases, and 5 bases lay outside the gene matches. The CDR3 runs to 15 residues. CDR3 DNA sequence: TGTGCCATCAGGAGGGGACAGGCGAGCACAGATACGCAGTATTTT. Translated, it gives CAIRRGQASTDTQYF.

The rearrangement uses TRBV28 and TRBJ2-1; 11 bases match TRBD2. Germline loops: CDR1 MDHEN, CDR2 SYDVKM. With V trimmed by 2 bases and J by 5 bases, 5 bases remained unmatched. The CDR3 has 16 residues. The CDR3 protein is CASSLGTSGSHNEQFF. The CDR3 DNA sequence: TGTGCCAGCAGTTTAGGAACTAGCGGGAGCCACAATGAGCAGTTCTTC.

The chain carries TRBV6-1 and TRBJ2-5, with 10 bases aligning to TRBD2. The CDR3 consists of 15 residues. Germline V lookup: CDR1 MNHNS, CDR2 SASEGT. V shed 1 base, J shed 5 bases, and the junction held 4 bases outside the gene matches. The CDR3 is CASSEERGGWETQYF. In nucleotides, the CDR3 is TGTGCCAGCAGTGAAGAGCGGGGGGGCTGGGAGACCCAGTACTTC.

The gene calls are TRBV21-1 and TRBJ2-3; TRBD2, the D gene given by the table, was not confirmed from the DNA. TRBV21-1 represents a pseudogene. The CDR3 is 15 amino acids. The CDR3 sequence: CASSKVGREVDTQYF. The CDR3 DNA is TGTGCCAGCAGCAAAGTTGGCAGGGAGGTAGATACGCAGTATTTT.

This clone has more than one count but fewer than ten. The chain recombines TRBV6-5 with TRBJ2-1, with unresolved D. The CDR3 is 13 residues long. Germline CDR1 MNHEY, CDR2 SVGAGI. Trimming removed 2 bases at V and 14 bases at J, with 16 bases between. The CDR3 is CASSYAHPNLEFF. CDR3 DNA sequence: TGTGCCAGCAGTTACGCACACCCGAACCTAGAGTTCTTC.

The CDR3, as DNA: TGTGCCAGCAGCCCACCGGGACAGCTCTCCTACGAGCAGTACTTC. It is translated as CASSPPGQLSYEQYF. This sequence joins TRBV5-4 and TRBJ2-7; 7 bases match TRBD1. The trim removed 4 bases at V and 0 bases at J, leaving 7 bases unmatched. Germline CDR1 reads SGHNT; CDR2 reads YYREEE (reference sequence). The CDR3 runs to 15 residues.

As DNA, the CDR3 is TGTGCCAGCTCACCACCGAACGGAGCCTACGAGCAGTACTTC. It codes for CASSPPNGAYEQYF. The chain combines TRBV18 with TRBJ2-7; D is unresolved. From germline, CDR1 is KGHSH and CDR2 LQKENI. The germline V and J ends were trimmed by 0 bases and 2 bases, with 8 bases remaining between them. The length of the CDR3 is 14 residues.

The V gene is TRBV4-1, the J gene TRBJ2-2, with TRBD1 matching over 7 bases. This CDR3 contains 16 residues. Germline loops: CDR1 MGHRA, CDR2 YSYEKL. Trimming cost V 4 bases and J 1 base; bases outside gene matches: 6. The DNA of the CDR3 is TGCGCCAGCAGCCCCAAGGACAGGAAGAACACCGGGGAGCTGTTTTTT. Protein sequence: CASSPKDRKNTGELFF.

The rearrangement links TRBV7-2 to TRBJ2-1, with a weak D call TRBD1 (6 bases). The CDR3 runs to 14 residues. V was cut by 5 bases and J by 7 bases, with 15 bases left in between. Germline V gene sequence: CDR1 SGHTA, CDR2 FQGNSA. CDR3: CASSQNRVGNEQFF. CDR3 DNA sequence: TGTGCCAGCAGCCAAAACAGGGTAGGAAATGAGCAGTTCTTC.

The V and J genes are TRBV10-3 and TRBJ1-2, with D hard to call. The CDR3 consists of 13 residues. Germline CDR1 reads ENHRY; CDR2 reads SYGVKD. V gave up 6 bases and J gave up 7 bases, with 15 bases separating them. For the CDR3, the DNA is TGTGCCATCAGCGTTGACAAGGCAGGTGGCTACACCTTC. Its protein is CAISVDKAGGYTF.

CDR3 in DNA: TGTGCCAGCAGCCGCCACAGGGGGCAAGAGACCCAGTACTTC. Encoded protein: CASSRHRGQETQYF. The chain joins TRBV7-7 to TRBJ2-5; TRBD1 aligns across 8 bases. Germline values: CDR1 SSHAT, CDR2 FNYEAQ (reference sequence). The CDR3 contains 14 residues. The junction had 4 bases not matched to a gene; V was cut back by 5 bases and J by 2 bases.

This chain connects TRBV18 to TRBJ2-7, with D possibly TRBD1 on 7 matching bases. Trimming removed 3 bases from V and 0 bases from J, with 12 bases in between. Germline-derived CDR1 and CDR2 are KGHSH and LQKENI. This CDR3 is built from 15 residues. The CDR3: CASSPKEGASYEQYF. The CDR3 DNA is TGTGCCAGCTCACCGAAGGAGGGGGCCTCCTACGAGCAGTACTTC. Based on the CDR3 plus reference TRBV18 and TRBJ2-7, the full variable domain is NAGVMQNPRHLVRRRGQEARLRCSPMKGHSHVYWYRQLPEEGLKFMVYLQKENIIDESGMPKERFSAEFPKEGPSILRIQQVVRGDSAAYFCASSPKEGASYEQYFGPGTRLTVT.

The chain uses TRBV9 and TRBJ2-3; D uncertain. The CDR3 consists of 16 residues. The V gene's germline CDR1 is SGDLS and CDR2 YYNGEE. Trimming shortened V by 2 bases and J by 0 bases, and 13 bases separated the two germline ends. Here the CDR3 reads CASSVRPDLSTDTQYF. CDR3 bases: TGTGCCAGCAGCGTTCGACCCGACTTAAGCACAGATACGCAGTATTTT.

The chain recombines TRBV4-2 with TRBJ2-7; perhaps TRBD2 as D (5 bases). Germline CDR1 is LGHNA and CDR2 is YNFKEQ. This CDR3 is 15 amino acids long. The V gene lost 0 bases and the J gene lost 2 bases, with 11 bases spanning the gap. In nucleotides, the CDR3 is TGTGCCAGCAGCCAAGAGGACTCCCTCGCCTACGAGCAGTACTTC. It translates to CASSQEDSLAYEQYF.

V is TRBV21-1 and J is TRBJ1-2; the table's D call, TRBD1, was not checked against the DNA. TRBV21-1 is reported as a pseudogene. The CDR3 has 18 residues. In DNA, the CDR3 is TGTGCCAGCAGCACCCGTCCCGGGACAGGGGGCAAGGACTATGGCTACACCTTC. As protein: CASSTRPGTGGKDYGYTF.

V gene TRBV5-4 combines with J gene TRBJ2-5; D is ambiguous. The ends were cut back, 5 bases at V and 4 bases at J, with 9 bases in the middle. Per germline, CDR1 SGHNT and CDR2 YYREEE (reference sequence). The CDR3 totals 12 residues. In DNA, the CDR3 is TGTGCCAGCAGTAGACAAGGAGAGACCCAGTACTTC. Residues: CASSRQGETQYF. Full variable domain (missing parts from reference TRBV5-4 and TRBJ2-5): ETGVTQSPTHLIKTRGQQVTLRCSSQSGHNTVSWYQQALGQGPQFIFQYYREEENGRGNFPPRFSGLQFPNYSSELNVNALELDDSALYLCASSRQGETQYFGPGTRLLVL.

This chain connects TRBV7-2 to TRBJ2-2; a possible D gene is TRBD1 (5 bases). The germline gives CDR1 SGHTA, CDR2 FQGNSA. V lost 1 base, J lost 6 bases, and 9 bases lay in between. This CDR3 comprises 14 residues. Written as DNA, the CDR3 is TGTGCCAGCAGCTTAGTGAAGGGGCCCGGGGAGCTGTTTTTT. Encoded protein: CASSLVKGPGELFF.

The chain couples TRBV7-9 to TRBJ1-5; TRBD1 matches at 8 bases. The length of the CDR3 is 16 residues. Germline lookup yields CDR1 SEHNR and CDR2 FQNEAQ (reference sequence). V was pared by 4 bases and J by 0 bases, with 5 bases of the junction left unmatched. The CDR3 loop is CASSSPDRDSNQPQHF. The CDR3 coding sequence is TGTGCCAGCAGCTCACCGGACAGGGATAGCAATCAGCCCCAGCATTTT.

The rearrangement uses TRBV7-8 and TRBJ2-7, with 11 nucleotides matching TRBD2. Germline V gene data show CDR1 as SGHVS and CDR2 as FQNEAQ. The V and J ends lost 4 bases and 4 bases, in that order; junction bases with no gene match: 6. The CDR3 is 15 amino acids. CDR3 residues: CASSSWTSGQYEQYF. Here the CDR3 DNA reads TGTGCCAGCAGCTCGTGGACTAGCGGGCAGTACGAGCAGTACTTC.

Worth noting for this clone: The sample has other DNA sequences that encode this CDR3 too. The genes are TRBV11-2 and TRBJ2-7, with D perhaps TRBD2 (6 bases). From germline, CDR1 is SGHAT and CDR2 FQNNGV. Trimming shortened V by 1 base and J by 4 bases, and 11 bases separated the two germline ends. The CDR3 has 14 amino acids. This CDR3 reads CASSLAGAPYEQYF. As DNA, the CDR3 is TGTGCCAGCAGCTTAGCGGGAGCACCGTACGAGCAGTACTTC.

The chain recombines TRBV4-1 with TRBJ2-5, with TRBD2 matching over 11 bases. The V and J ends lost 0 bases and 5 bases, in that order; junction bases with no gene match: 5. Germline CDR1 is MGHRA and CDR2 is YSYEKL. The length of the CDR3 is 16 residues. The CDR3 DNA sequence: TGCGCCAGCAGCCAAGATCCTAGCGGGAGGCGGGAGACCCAGTACTTC. Translation: CASSQDPSGRRETQYF.